This T cell receptor beta chain was retrieved from a study of radiation and T cells in renal cell carcinoma. Looked up from germline, CDR1 is SNHLY and CDR2 is FYNNEI. V was shortened by 2 bases and J by 7 bases, with 9 bases between the two germline ends. This CDR3 is 13 amino acids long. Sequencing used immunoSEQ multiplex PCR; TCRdb keeps in-frame clones, though not all of them. The data show 100,000 to 150,000 clones, more than 75% seen once. Time point in this sample: blood 2 weeks post-SBRT. The treatment denotes: 15 Gy SBRT to primary tumor, nephrectomy 4 weeks later. Radiation-treated patients gave blood at baseline, week 2 and week 4. Clear cell pathology was present in this patient's renal cell carcinoma.

The receptor's source is a woman aged 70 to 79 with renal cell carcinoma. This sample comprised blood, obtained from a patient whose treatment included radiotherapy and nephrectomy. The rearrangement links TRBV2 to TRBJ1-5, with TRBD1 as a possible D gene (5 bases). CDR3 sequence reads: CASSESGGQPQHF. In nucleotides, the CDR3 is TGTGCCAGCAGTGAATCGGGGGGGCAGCCCCAGCATTTT.